This T cell receptor (beta chain) emerged from a study of cytomegalovirus exposure and HLA in healthy donors (dated by TCRdb to the late 2010s). About the investigation overall: An earlier analysis of approximately 640 of the donors reported approximately 300 Gb of sequence data and 117 million unique TCR beta sequences from about 179 million T cells. Approximately 310 gigabases of sequencing data and around 88 million unique TCR sequences made up an early release that covered about 640 HLA-typed donors. Of the roughly 430 genotyped donors, approximately 82% fell in the genetic ancestry cluster associated with self-reported Caucasian donors. The aim of the study was to test whether cataloging public T cell receptors could identify signatures of past pathogen exposure. Using immunosequencing, the study profiled T cell repertoires from approximately 700 subjects and related those repertoires to cytomegalovirus serostatus. In addition to the first cohort of several hundred subjects, a separate validation cohort of around 110 different subjects was used. High-throughput TCR immunosequencing, statistical association of individual TCRs with disease status, and machine learning were combined to predict cytomegalovirus infection status. In a later analysis, previously published TCR beta repertoires from 550 to 750 donors were re-analyzed and high-resolution HLA genotyping was added so that TCR occurrence patterns could be studied. Rather than drawing on any new phenotypic data, the later analysis identified candidate immune exposures from TCR beta sequences and the way those sequences occurred across donors. To decide whether each TCR beta V gene segment behaved as functional or pseudogenic, an earlier analysis of some 600 of the donors relied on high-throughput TCR beta sequencing. Donor age, sex, ethnicity and CMV serostatus were compiled together with the repertoire data. A later genetic analysis took genome-wide SNP genotypes for 398 of the 666 donors and used that subset as a discovery cohort. All discovery cohort repertoires had been generated on a single sequencing platform. HLA typing included class I and class II loci at four-digit resolution. The number of typed donors differed by locus: about 620-640 for A, B, C, DRB1 and DQB1; approximately 530 for DQA1; some 610 for DPA1; and around 490 for DPB1. Several DR-DQ haplotypes were treated as single units for association and clustering because of strong linkage in the cohort. Across around 400 genotyped donors of the cohort, an average of approximately 240,000 unique TCR beta nucleotide sequences per donor were sequenced, and roughly 20% of those sequences were non-productive.

The V and J ends are trimmed by 3 bases and 8 bases, leaving 7 bases between them. As encoded in the germline V gene, CDR1 is MDHEN while CDR2 is SYDVKM. The CDR3 contains 11 residues, cysteine and phenylalanine counted. Kept here is only the CDR3 DNA, which spans 33 bases and is read in frame from base 1. The cohort comprised some 680 healthy bone marrow donors. All cohort members were sampled while nominally healthy, although unrecorded immune exposures were likely present. The donor tested CMV seronegative, placing the donor among the 300 to 400 seronegative members of the cohort. Every donor gave a peripheral blood sample, and the peripheral blood mononuclear cells from that sample were used for TCR beta sequencing. The Qiagen DNeasy Blood Extraction Kit was used to extract genomic DNA from the blood cell samples. On the study overall, not on this receptor specifically: Roughly uniform sequencing depth across donors was assumed in presence/absence analyses, although this assumption may not hold. Immune exposure information for the cohort was limited to CMV serostatus. Because HLA typing was missing for some donors at each locus, association tests included only the typed subset. The classifier was reported to diagnose cytomegalovirus status with high specificity and sensitivity in both the original and validation cohorts. Broadly in line with IMGT annotations, most TCR beta V segments showed up in productive rearrangements about 87% or about 30% of the time in an earlier analysis of 587 of the donors. Over 15 rarely observed V segments, including chromosome 9 orphons, were excluded from the earlier analysis of approximately 500 of the donors because counts were too low. In a later genetic analysis, fewer N-insertions in productive TCRs were reported among donors in an Asian-associated ancestry cluster than the approximately 630-donor mean. Strong co-occurrence of HLA alleles, especially DR and DQ, made assigning TCR associations to individual alleles difficult. Correlated functional status among segregating V segments might be attributable to linkage disequilibrium, but an unknown experimental factor could not be ruled out. The study gave a list of under 200 TCR beta chains associated with cytomegalovirus. According to a later analysis, most CMV-associated TCR beta chains appeared to be HLA-restricted, and the HLA associations seemed to be driven largely by CMV exposure. Across donors, most TCR sequences were observed very rarely, whereas some public TCRs were present in many individuals. In a later genetic analysis, a missense DCLRE1C variant was associated with V-gene and J-gene trimming of TCR beta chains, and the association was replicated in an independent cohort. This cohort had only TCR beta chains sequenced, and the lack of alpha or paired-chain data limited which features could be detected. In a later analysis, HLA-associated TCR beta chains were found to be more clonally expanded and to have lower generation probabilities than equally common non-associated chains. In a later analysis, around 15,000 TCR beta sequences were associated with specific HLA alleles at a false discovery rate of 0.05. In a later analysis, TCR association rates were found to vary across HLA loci, with the most associated TCRs seen for DRB1 alleles and the fewest for HLA-C alleles. A cluster of highly shared sequence variants was judged likely to be a technical artifact of the sequencing pipeline. In vitro tests confirmed that a few of the cytomegalovirus-associated TCR beta chains recognize cytomegalovirus antigens. Because the 87-base-pair reads could not distinguish some IMGT-functional V segments, including TRBV6-2 and TRBV6-3, those segments were excluded. The authors suggested that the approach could potentially be generalized to other disease states and immunological phenotypes. A further reported finding was that TCR beta sequences accurately predicted the HLA-A and HLA-B alleles for most subjects in the first cohort. In a later analysis, several top co-occurrence clusters were reported to appear linked to parvovirus B19, influenza, CMV and Epstein-Barr virus.

The table lists this clone with a count of one. Its antigen is not yet known. No per-base quality is available; no much larger clone lies one base away. The library was made by the immunoSEQ multiplex PCR assay. For the multiplex PCR, a mixture combining 60 forward primers for TCR Vbeta segments and 13 reverse primers for TCR Jbeta segments was used. Amplification of the CDR3 region of rearranged TCR beta genes was performed with a multiplex PCR assay on genomic DNA. On the Illumina HiSeq System, the amplified TCR beta libraries were sequenced as 87-base-pair reads. On the study's bioinformatics: In a later analysis, roughly 80 million unique TCR beta chains were counted across the roughly 610 repertoires, and some 10 million of these chains were shared by at least two donors. To remove PCR and sequencing errors, raw reads were error-corrected and collapsed into unique sequences using a nearest-neighbor algorithm that merged closely related sequences. CDR3 sequences were aligned to IMGT reference sequences to assign V, D and J gene segments. For a sequence to be retained, a match of at least six nucleotides was required to both a V gene segment and a J gene segment. Rearrangements were called productive when the CDR3 lacked stop codons and stayed in frame with V and J; all others were non-productive. CDR3 was defined according to IMGT convention as the region running from the second conserved V-encoded cysteine to the conserved J-encoded phenylalanine. The earlier analysis of some 540 of the donors excluded any sequence lacking an unambiguous match to a single V gene segment. An earlier analysis of 550 to 650 of the donors classified V segments as functional when productive rearrangements were above 56.7% and as segregating when the standard deviation between donors was above 5%. A statistical classification framework was built for diagnosing cytomegalovirus status from the catalog of TCR beta chain sequences. In a later analysis, TCR nucleotide sequences were compared against IMGT/GENE-DB human TR gene sequences so that V and J genes could be assigned. Using the TCRdist pipeline, a later analysis assigned CDR3 sequences along with most-parsimonious VDJ recombination scenarios. In a later analysis, each TCR beta chain was defined by its CDR3 amino acid sequence together with its V-gene family, and reads lacking a unique V-gene family were excluded. A later analysis removed 600 or so highly shared, low-generation-probability nucleotide sequences to deal with suspected cross-contamination and a sequencing artifact. For each public chain, a later analysis derived a clonal expansion index from normalized ranks of inferred template counts within each repertoire. In a later analysis, generation probabilities were computed using a VDJ recombination model fitted to out-of-frame rearrangements, and the results were checked against IGoR. In a later analysis, hypergeometric tests were used to score TCR-TCR, TCR-HLA and TCR-CMV co-occurrence, with a repertoire-size bias correction applied to TCR pairs. A later analysis estimated false discovery rates by permuting HLA or CMV assignments 20 times. In a later analysis, co-occurring TCRs were grouped with DBSCAN, and TCRdist sequence similarity was added when clustering was performed within HLA-allele-positive subsets. Co-occurrence clustering excluded repertoires with fewer than 30,000 or more than 120,000 public chains, plus five with anomalous nucleotide sharing. The immuneACCESS repertoire file appears here via TCRdb, limited to in-frame rearrangements. These files lack a portion of the clones; in checked studies, under half of the deficit traces to unresolved V genes, and the cause of the others is not known. That table supplies the V and J calls and clone size; D and trimming were determined from the DNA. The table for this sample lists approximately 150,000 clones; nearly 80% of them were counted only once. Approximately 15% of the sample is taken by the ten largest.

Sequenced sample: PBMCs. The TCR was taken from a woman aged 40-49 years in good health and CMV-seronegative. Rearrangement joined TRBV28 to TRBJ1-1; no D gene is confidently identified. The sequenced DNA: TGTGCCAGCAGTTTGCGTCGAGAAGCTTTCTTT. The encoded protein is CASSLRREAFF. Outside the CDR3, residues come from the reference TRBV28 and TRBJ1-1 proteins, so the full variable domain is: DVKVTQSSRYLVKRTGEKVFLECVQDMDHENMFWYRQDPGLGLRLIYFSYDVKMKEKGDIPEGYSVSREKKERFSLILESASTNQTSMYLCASSLRREAFFGQGTRLTVV.